These 11 T cell receptor beta chains were sequenced from one sample in a study of response to subunit inactivated influenza vaccine. TCRdb analysed the RT-PCR reads with MiXCR anew, one entry per CDR3 protein. The sample contains 150,000 to 200,000 distinct CDR3 sequences, less than 15% of which appear only once. These data also formed part of another study, on T cells expressing NK-cell markers. Per that paper: TCR beta cDNA was made by 5'RACE template switching with UMIs.

The sequences come from CD8+ T cells sorted from PBMCs, collected 11 to 12 days after vaccination. The receptors derive from a man aged 50 to 60 who received an inactivated influenza vaccine.

This clonotype was seen only a few times. The V gene is TRBV19, the J gene TRBJ1-6, with 7 bases lining up with TRBD1. The CDR3 runs 14 residues. Looked up from germline, CDR1 is LNHDA and CDR2 is SQIVND (reference sequence). V trimming: 5 bases; J trimming: 7 bases; junction bases outside the gene matches: 5. CDR3 nucleotide sequence: TGTGCCAGTAGTCGAGGACAGGCGAATTCACCCCTCCACTTT. As protein: CASSRGQANSPLHF.

This clonotype occurred a few times. The CDR3: CSVELPPRDNEQFF. CDR3 bases: TGCAGCGTTGAATTACCCCCTCGTGACAATGAGCAGTTCTTC. The genes are TRBV29-1 and TRBJ2-1; no firm D call. The CDR3 consists of 14 residues. Trimming pared 2 bases from V and 5 bases from J, leaving 13 bases between. The V gene's germline CDR1 is SQVTM and CDR2 ANQGSEA.

The sample holds many counts of this clonotype. V usage is TRBV29-1 and J usage is TRBJ1-1, with D uncertain. The V gene's germline CDR1 is SQVTM and CDR2 ANQGSEA. This CDR3 spans 13 amino acids. Trimming took off 7 bases at V and 0 bases at J, with 12 bases between the two ends. The CDR3 here is CSAVTGLNTEAFF. The DNA for the CDR3 is TGCAGCGCTGTAACTGGATTGAACACTGAAGCTTTCTTT.

This clonotype has ten or more counts. This chain links TRBV27 with TRBJ1-1; 10 nucleotides agree with TRBD1. CDR1 is MNHEY, CDR2 SMNVEV, per germline (reference sequence). V lost 4 bases to trimming and J lost 4 bases; unmatched junction nucleotides: 6. CDR3 length: 15 amino acids. The DNA of the CDR3 is TGTGCCAGCAGTTCCTCGACAGGGGGCTTCACTGAAGCTTTCTTT. Translated: CASSSSTGGFTEAFF.

V usage is TRBV9 and J usage is TRBJ2-2; TRBD1 aligns across 10 bases. CDR1 is SGDLS and CDR2 is YYNGEE in the germline V gene. V shed 3 bases and J 1 base; nucleotides not matched to a gene: 3. The CDR3 extends over 16 amino acids. The CDR3 region is CASSAGTGENTGELFF. Here the CDR3 DNA reads TGTGCCAGCAGCGCGGGGACAGGGGAGAACACCGGGGAGCTGTTTTTT.

The genes are TRBV19 and TRBJ2-7; D is unclear. Trimming removed 2 bases at V and 2 bases at J, with 10 bases between. The CDR3 sequence is 14 residues long. Germline lookup yields CDR1 LNHDA and CDR2 SQIVND (reference sequence). This chain's CDR3 is CASSIIGIPYEQYF. Here the CDR3 DNA reads TGTGCCAGTAGTATAATAGGGATCCCCTACGAGCAGTACTTC.

This clonotype occurred a few times. This rearrangement joins TRBV7-2 to TRBJ2-5; D is tentatively TRBD1 or TRBD2 (5 bases each). The length of the CDR3 is 15 residues. With 3 bases removed from V and 5 bases from J, the gap between germline ends came to 16 bases. Germline CDR1 reads SGHTA; CDR2 reads FQGNSA. This CDR3 is CASSFGAFWGETQYF. CDR3 nucleotide sequence: TGTGCCAGCAGCTTTGGGGCCTTCTGGGGGGAGACCCAGTACTTC.

The J gene is TRBJ2-2, the V gene TRBV29-1, with 7 bases fitting TRBD1. The CDR3 is 13 residues long. V dropped 6 bases and J dropped 1; count of bases not matched to a gene: 2. In germline, CDR1 is SQVTM, CDR2 ANQGSEA. The CDR3 sequence is CSVWDRNTGELFF. CDR3 coding DNA: TGCAGCGTCTGGGACAGGAACACCGGGGAGCTGTTTTTT.

The chain couples TRBV5-1 to TRBJ2-7; D gene unclear. V gave up 3 bases and J gave up 5 bases, with 15 bases separating them. Germline lookup yields CDR1 SGHRS and CDR2 YFSETQ. This CDR3 region has 14 residues. In DNA form, the CDR3 reads TGCGCCAGCAGCTACTTAAGGGCCGACCACGAGCAGTACTTC. Translated: CASSYLRADHEQYF.

This clonotype was counted between two and nine times. V gene TRBV5-1 combines with J gene TRBJ2-7, with D perhaps matching TRBD1 (5 bases). V was shortened by 1 base and J by 2 bases, with 10 bases between the two germline ends. CDR3 length: 14 residues. Germline lookup yields CDR1 SGHRS and CDR2 YFSETQ. CDR3 bases: TGCGCCAGCAGCTTGAGGTCAGGGACCTACGAGCAGTACTTC. Residues: CASSLRSGTYEQYF.

This clonotype was detected many times. The J gene is TRBJ1-2, the V gene TRBV4-2; 8 bases match TRBD1. J lost 1 base, V lost 0 bases, and 4 bases had no gene match. The germline CDR1 and CDR2 sequences are LGHNA and YNFKEQ. This CDR3 has 16 amino acids. The CDR3 loop reads CASSQEDRAGNYGYTF. CDR3 DNA sequence: TGTGCCAGCAGCCAAGAGGACAGGGCCGGTAACTATGGCTACACCTTC.